This T cell receptor beta chain was observed in a study of CD8+ T cells in alopecia areata (dated by TCRdb to 2017 to 2018). Notes on the research overall: Treated patients were enrolled in an open-label pilot trial of oral tofacitinib, 5 to 10 mg twice daily, for moderate-to-severe alopecia areata. Tofacitinib was given for 6 to 18 months, followed by 6 months of follow-up off drug to assess delayed response and recurrence. In treated patients, disease severity was measured using the SALT score, which gives the percentage of scalp surface area affected. High-throughput TCRbeta sequencing was used to examine T cell clonal expansion in alopecia areata in both the C3H/HeJ mouse model and human patients. Human TCRbeta sequencing covered scalp tissue and sorted CD4+ and CD8+ peripheral blood T cells from patchy and totalis/universalis alopecia areata patients and healthy controls. Patients on tofacitinib were biopsied at baseline and after 4 and 24 weeks of treatment, and several of the patients also had a later scalp biopsy. Scalp clonality was compared among normal scalp (n=4), patchy alopecia areata scalp (n=8), and alopecia totalis/universalis scalp (n=8). The RNA source kit depended on sample type: the PAXgene miRNA kit for fixed scalp, the miRNeasy kit for PBMCs, and the RNeasy kit for mouse skin. TCRbeta CDR3 regions were amplified by immunoSEQ multiplex PCR using 35 Vbeta forward and 13 Jbeta reverse primers. Points the paper makes about the study in general: Because the treated cohort was small and included a single nonresponder, larger studies are needed to assess links between baseline CD8+ expansion and response. Resident alphabeta T cells in normal human skin are also sequenced, complicating scalp TCR repertoire analysis, unlike mouse skin dominated by gammadelta T cells. TCR sequences shared between patients were less clear than in mice, possibly partly because of HLA diversity in the patient population. Compared with normal scalp, lesional scalp, particularly in alopecia totalis/universalis, had higher clonality and more expanded CD8+ clones, which suggests antigenic drive. Tofacitinib significantly lowered scalp clonality and the number of expanded CD8+ clones among the top 100 scalp clones. During tofacitinib treatment, many expanded lesional clones stuck around in both scalp and blood, and this persistence may partly explain why relapse happens after treatment is stopped.

This specimen's time point label, per the study, means: 24 weeks on oral tofacitinib. The treatment or condition label corresponds to: oral pan-JAK inhibitor, 5-10 mg twice daily. Lesional scalp punch biopsies and peripheral blood were obtained from alopecia areata patients. PBMCs were isolated by density centrifugation and stained for CD3, CD4 and CD8, and CD4+ and CD8+ T cells were sorted on a FACSAria. A remark on this clone: Its specific antigen is unknown. Per-base quality was not reported, and no clone a single base away is much larger than it.

From a lookup of the germline V gene (reference sequence), CDR1 and CDR2 are GTSNPN and SVGIG. The CDR3 numbers 12 residues from cysteine through phenylalanine. The only DNA kept is the CDR3, 36 bases in frame from the first base. V trim: 6 bases; J trim: 8 bases; unmatched bases: 8. Receptors were amplified or captured by the immunoSEQ multiplex PCR assay. RNA was extracted from all samples and reverse transcribed into cDNA as template for TCR sequencing. First-strand cDNA was synthesized using SuperScript III with a 2:1 mix of oligo-dT and random hexamers. A synthetic immune receptor repertoire was used to measure amplification bias, and any remaining bias was corrected computationally. The published analysis was carried out like this. After raw reads were preprocessed to remove errors, the CDR3 was defined following IMGT conventions as running from the conserved cysteine to phenylalanine. Clonality was calculated as 1 minus Shannon entropy normalized by log2 of the number of productive unique TCRs. CD4 or CD8 identity of scalp clones was inferred by cross-referencing scalp TCRbeta sequences with sorted blood CD4 and CD8 repertoires. Here the immuneACCESS table is served through TCRdb, limited to in-frame sequences with V and J called. Missing clones are a known gap in these copies; in checked studies unresolved V genes cover under half, and the rest lacks a known reason. V and J calls and clone size follow that table, whereas D and trimming were derived from the DNA. The sample contains approximately 110,000 clones, about 60% of them found a single time. The ten largest clones add up to 12% of the sample.

The sequence joins TRBV30 to TRBJ1-2; 8 junctional bases match TRBD1. The source of this sequence is a human donor with alopecia areata. The sequencing used CD8+ T cells sorted from blood, collected at week 24, from a patient treated with tofacitinib. CDR3 region: CACHGQGGGYTF. In nucleotides, the sequence is TGTGCCTGCCATGGACAGGGAGGAGGCTACACCTTC.